Listed below are T cell receptor beta chains from one sample, sequenced in a study of blood T cell repertoires in COVID-19. Repertoires were generated with immunoSEQ multiplex PCR, while TCRdb's copy carries only in-frame clones and drops some. The sample holds 150,000 to 200,000 clones, 80% to 90% seen once. Sequencing used peripheral blood. Source of these receptors: a woman at least 80 years old with acute or convalescent COVID-19. Each CDR3 is given with its conserved first and last residue. D genes are given only for firm matches. The size of a clone is reported for some rows only, either as once, few or many, or as a class for expanded clones.

cdr3_nt: TGTGCCAGGGAGGTTCGACAGGCGGGGGACAATTCACCCCTCCACTTT
cdr3_aa: CAREVRQAGDNSPLHF
v_call: TRBV2
d_call: .
clone_size: .
j_call: TRBJ1-6
cdr3_length: 16

cdr3_nt: TGTGCCAGCAGTGAAGGGTGGGGGGATCAGCCCCAGCATTTT
cdr3_aa: CASSEGWGDQPQHF
v_call: TRBV25-1
d_call: .
clone_size: few
j_call: TRBJ1-5
cdr3_length: 14

cdr3_nt: TGTGCCAGCAGCTTGGACCTTAGCACCTATGAGCAGTTCTTC
cdr3_aa: CASSLDLSTYEQFF
v_call: TRBV5-6
d_call: .
clone_size: once
j_call: TRBJ2-1
cdr3_length: 14

cdr3_nt: TGTGCCACCAGCAGAGACCGCCAGGGGATTTCCTACGAGCAGTACTTC
cdr3_aa: CATSRDRQGISYEQYF
v_call: TRBV15
d_call: .
clone_size: .
j_call: TRBJ2-7
cdr3_length: 16

cdr3_nt: TGTGCCAGCAGCGGCGGGACAGGGGGAAAAGAGACCCAGTACTTC
cdr3_aa: CASSGGTGGKETQYF
v_call: TRBV7-2
d_call: TRBD1
clone_size: .
j_call: TRBJ2-5
cdr3_length: 15

cdr3_nt: TGTGCCAGCTCACCACCCGGGACTAGTATCCCAGATACGCAGTATTTT
cdr3_aa: CASSPPGTSIPDTQYF
v_call: TRBV18
d_call: TRBD2
clone_size: .
j_call: TRBJ2-3
cdr3_length: 16

cdr3_nt: TGTGCCAGCAGCCACGCACAGGGTGCCACTGAAGCTTTCTTT
cdr3_aa: CASSHAQGATEAFF
v_call: TRBV3-1/TRBV3-2
d_call: .
clone_size: .
j_call: TRBJ1-1
cdr3_length: 14

cdr3_nt: TGTGCCAGCAGCCGAACTCAGGGGGCTGGGGAGACCCAGTACTTC
cdr3_aa: CASSRTQGAGETQYF
v_call: TRBV4-2
d_call: TRBD1
clone_size: once
j_call: TRBJ2-5
cdr3_length: 15

cdr3_nt: TGTGCCAGCAGCTTACGTCGACTAGCGGGGAATTCGGATACGCAGTATTTT
cdr3_aa: CASSLRRLAGNSDTQYF
v_call: TRBV7-3
d_call: TRBD2
clone_size: .
j_call: TRBJ2-3
cdr3_length: 17

cdr3_nt: TGTGCCAGTAGTGTCCCAGGGGCCAGGAACACTGAAGCTTTCTTT
cdr3_aa: CASSVPGARNTEAFF
v_call: TRBV19
d_call: .
clone_size: .
j_call: TRBJ1-1
cdr3_length: 15

cdr3_nt: TGTGCCAGCTCCAGGGTTTCCCGGGATACGCAGTATTTT
cdr3_aa: CASSRVSRDTQYF
v_call: TRBV18
d_call: .
clone_size: .
j_call: TRBJ2-3
cdr3_length: 13

cdr3_nt: TGTGCCAGCTCCAGGAACTATGGCTACACCTTC
cdr3_aa: CASSRNYGYTF
v_call: TRBV3-1/TRBV3-2
d_call: .
clone_size: .
j_call: TRBJ1-2
cdr3_length: 11

cdr3_nt: TGTGCCTGGAGTTTCAGGGATGAAGCTTTCTTT
cdr3_aa: CAWSFRDEAFF
v_call: TRBV30
d_call: .
clone_size: .
j_call: TRBJ1-1
cdr3_length: 11

cdr3_nt: TGTGCCAGCAGACCCGACAGGGCTCTAAACACCATATATTTT
cdr3_aa: CASRPDRALNTIYF
v_call: TRBV6-5
d_call: TRBD1
clone_size: .
j_call: TRBJ1-3
cdr3_length: 14

cdr3_nt: TGTGCCAGCCTGGGACTCGGGGCGGGATTT
cdr3_aa: CASLGLGAGF
v_call: TRBV6-5
d_call: .
clone_size: .
j_call: TRBJ1-3
cdr3_length: 10

cdr3_nt: TGTGCCAGCAGTTACGAACTCGGGGGGTTTGTTGAACTGTTTTTT
cdr3_aa: CASSYELGGFVELFF
v_call: TRBV6-6
d_call: .
clone_size: .
j_call: TRBJ1-4
cdr3_length: 15

cdr3_nt: TGCAGTGCTAGGGGCACTAGAGAGCAGTACTTC
cdr3_aa: CSARGTREQYF
v_call: TRBV20-1
d_call: .
clone_size: .
j_call: TRBJ2-7
cdr3_length: 11

cdr3_nt: TGTGCCAGCAGCTTATGGGGGGGAGCAGATCAGCCCCAGCATTTT
cdr3_aa: CASSLWGGADQPQHF
v_call: TRBV7-2
d_call: .
clone_size: .
j_call: TRBJ1-5
cdr3_length: 15

cdr3_nt: TGTGCCAGCAGCTCGACAGGGATTCTGGGCTACACCTTC
cdr3_aa: CASSSTGILGYTF
v_call: TRBV7-2
d_call: TRBD1
clone_size: .
j_call: TRBJ1-2
cdr3_length: 13

cdr3_nt: TGTGCCATCAGTGCCGACGGGAATAGCAATCAGCCCCAGCATTTT
cdr3_aa: CAISADGNSNQPQHF
v_call: TRBV10-3
d_call: .
clone_size: once
j_call: TRBJ1-5
cdr3_length: 15

cdr3_nt: TGTGCCAGCAGCGCGTACGGGACTAGCGCAAACTCCTACGAGCAGTACTTC
cdr3_aa: CASSAYGTSANSYEQYF
v_call: TRBV5-5
d_call: TRBD2
clone_size: .
j_call: TRBJ2-7
cdr3_length: 17

cdr3_nt: TGTGCCAGCAGCCCCTCCTTTCTAGAGCAGTTCTTC
cdr3_aa: CASSPSFLEQFF
v_call: TRBV7-9
d_call: .
clone_size: .
j_call: TRBJ2-1
cdr3_length: 12

cdr3_nt: TGCGCCAGCAGCTTGGAGCTTGGCAGGGGGCTGAATACGCAGTATTTT
cdr3_aa: CASSLELGRGLNTQYF
v_call: TRBV5-1
d_call: TRBD1
clone_size: .
j_call: TRBJ2-3
cdr3_length: 16

cdr3_nt: TGTGCCAGCAGCTTAGTCCCTAGCGGGAACACCGGGGAGCTGTTTTTT
cdr3_aa: CASSLVPSGNTGELFF
v_call: TRBV7-2
d_call: TRBD2
clone_size: .
j_call: TRBJ2-2
cdr3_length: 16

cdr3_nt: TGTGCCAGCTCACTCGGACAGGGGGGCAATCAGCCCCAGCATTTT
cdr3_aa: CASSLGQGGNQPQHF
v_call: TRBV18
d_call: TRBD1
clone_size: .
j_call: TRBJ1-5
cdr3_length: 15

cdr3_nt: TGTGCCAGCAGCGGTTCTTTGGTCTATGGCTACACCTTC
cdr3_aa: CASSGSLVYGYTF
v_call: TRBV28
d_call: .
clone_size: .
j_call: TRBJ1-2
cdr3_length: 13

cdr3_nt: TGTGCCAGCAGTCTCTCCAGGGGGCCAACGAACTATGGCTACACCTTC
cdr3_aa: CASSLSRGPTNYGYTF
v_call: TRBV27
d_call: TRBD1
clone_size: .
j_call: TRBJ1-2
cdr3_length: 16

cdr3_nt: TGTGCCAGCAGCCCTGGGGGGGCCCAAGAGACCCAGTACTTC
cdr3_aa: CASSPGGAQETQYF
v_call: TRBV11-3
d_call: .
clone_size: once
j_call: TRBJ2-5
cdr3_length: 14

cdr3_nt: TGTGCCAGCAGCCAAGACCCGGGTCCCTCCTACGAGCAGTACTTC
cdr3_aa: CASSQDPGPSYEQYF
v_call: TRBV14
d_call: .
clone_size: once
j_call: TRBJ2-7
cdr3_length: 15

cdr3_nt: TGTGCCAGCAGCCATGGAGGGGTTGGAAACACCATATATTTT
cdr3_aa: CASSHGGVGNTIYF
v_call: TRBV28
d_call: .
clone_size: .
j_call: TRBJ1-3
cdr3_length: 14

cdr3_nt: TGCGCCAGCATGCCCTCCAGGACAGGGATGTACCAAGAGACCCAGTACTTC
cdr3_aa: CASMPSRTGMYQETQYF
v_call: TRBV10-2
d_call: TRBD1
clone_size: .
j_call: TRBJ2-5
cdr3_length: 17

cdr3_nt: TGTGCCAGCAGCCCGGGACACTCGAGCTCCTACAATGAGCAGTTCTTC
cdr3_aa: CASSPGHSSSYNEQFF
v_call: TRBV3-1/TRBV3-2
d_call: .
clone_size: .
j_call: TRBJ2-1
cdr3_length: 16

cdr3_nt: TGTGCCAGCAGCAAAGTAACGGACTATAGCAATCAGCCCCAGCATTTT
cdr3_aa: CASSKVTDYSNQPQHF
v_call: TRBV21-1
d_call: .
clone_size: .
j_call: TRBJ1-5
cdr3_length: 16

cdr3_nt: TGTGCCAGCAGTTACTCAGTGGGGGGGAACTATGGCTACACCTTC
cdr3_aa: CASSYSVGGNYGYTF
v_call: TRBV6-5
d_call: .
clone_size: .
j_call: TRBJ1-2
cdr3_length: 15

cdr3_nt: TGTGCCAGCAGCCGGACAGCCTTCGACACCATATATTTT
cdr3_aa: CASSRTAFDTIYF
v_call: TRBV6-5
d_call: .
clone_size: .
j_call: TRBJ1-3
cdr3_length: 13

cdr3_nt: TGTGCCAGCAGCCAAGATGGGATTTCGCGGACTAAATACAATGAGCAGTTCTTC
cdr3_aa: CASSQDGISRTKYNEQFF
v_call: TRBV3-1/TRBV3-2
d_call: .
clone_size: .
j_call: TRBJ2-1
cdr3_length: 18

cdr3_nt: TGTGCCAGCAGTTTAGGGCTTCTCTGGGAGACCCAGTACTTC
cdr3_aa: CASSLGLLWETQYF
v_call: TRBV27
d_call: .
clone_size: once
j_call: TRBJ2-5
cdr3_length: 14

cdr3_nt: TGTGCCAGCAGCTCCGTGGGACTAGGGACTGAAGAGACCCAGTACTTC
cdr3_aa: CASSSVGLGTEETQYF
v_call: TRBV7-9
d_call: TRBD2
clone_size: .
j_call: TRBJ2-5
cdr3_length: 16

cdr3_nt: TGTGCCAGCAGCCAATCTACCTTGACAGGGACGAATGGCTACACCTTC
cdr3_aa: CASSQSTLTGTNGYTF
v_call: TRBV3-1/TRBV3-2
d_call: TRBD1
clone_size: .
j_call: TRBJ1-2
cdr3_length: 16

cdr3_nt: TGTGCCAGCAGCTTAGTTAGAGGGGGAAAGACCCAGTACTTC
cdr3_aa: CASSLVRGGKTQYF
v_call: TRBV7-8
d_call: .
clone_size: .
j_call: TRBJ2-5
cdr3_length: 14

cdr3_nt: TGTGCCAGCAGCACCGGACAGTTATACAATGAGCAGTTCTTC
cdr3_aa: CASSTGQLYNEQFF
v_call: TRBV5-5
d_call: .
clone_size: .
j_call: TRBJ2-1
cdr3_length: 14

cdr3_nt: TGTGCCAGCAGTTCATACACTGAAGCTTTCTTT
cdr3_aa: CASSSYTEAFF
v_call: TRBV12-3/TRBV12-4
d_call: .
clone_size: few
j_call: TRBJ1-1
cdr3_length: 11

cdr3_nt: TGTGCCAGCAGCCTGGCCGGGACTCCGGGTGAGCAGTTCTTC
cdr3_aa: CASSLAGTPGEQFF
v_call: TRBV3-1/TRBV3-2
d_call: .
clone_size: .
j_call: TRBJ2-1
cdr3_length: 14

cdr3_nt: TGTGCCAGCAGTGAGACTCTAGCGGGGTACAACGAGCAGTACTTC
cdr3_aa: CASSETLAGYNEQYF
v_call: TRBV2
d_call: TRBD2
clone_size: few
j_call: TRBJ2-7
cdr3_length: 15

cdr3_nt: TGCGCCAGCAGCCGGGGATGGCGGCCCCTCAATCACAATGAGCAGTTCTTC
cdr3_aa: CASSRGWRPLNHNEQFF
v_call: TRBV5-1
d_call: .
clone_size: once
j_call: TRBJ2-1
cdr3_length: 17

cdr3_nt: TGCGCCAGCAGTAACCTCCAGACAGGGGGCTCAGCCGAACTGTTTTTT
cdr3_aa: CASSNLQTGGSAELFF
v_call: TRBV4-1
d_call: TRBD1
clone_size: .
j_call: TRBJ1-4
cdr3_length: 16

cdr3_nt: TGTGCCAGCAGTTTCGGACAGGGACTCTTGAACACTGAAGCTTTCTTT
cdr3_aa: CASSFGQGLLNTEAFF
v_call: TRBV6-5
d_call: TRBD1
clone_size: .
j_call: TRBJ1-1
cdr3_length: 16

cdr3_nt: TGTGCCAGTAGTAGAACTACAGGGCCGACCTACGAGCAGTACTTC
cdr3_aa: CASSRTTGPTYEQYF
v_call: TRBV19
d_call: .
clone_size: .
j_call: TRBJ2-7
cdr3_length: 15

cdr3_nt: TGTGCCAGCAGTGTCCCTTTTTCAGGGCAAATAGAAAAACTGTTTTTT
cdr3_aa: CASSVPFSGQIEKLFF
v_call: TRBV28
d_call: .
clone_size: .
j_call: TRBJ1-4
cdr3_length: 16

cdr3_nt: TGTGCCAGCAGTGACCAGGGGGCTTGGTATGGCTACACCTTC
cdr3_aa: CASSDQGAWYGYTF
v_call: TRBV2
d_call: TRBD1
clone_size: .
j_call: TRBJ1-2
cdr3_length: 14

cdr3_nt: TGTGCCAGCAGCTTGTACTCCGGGGAGCTGTTTTTT
cdr3_aa: CASSLYSGELFF
v_call: TRBV5-5
d_call: .
clone_size: .
j_call: TRBJ2-2
cdr3_length: 12

cdr3_nt: TGTGCCAGCAGCCATTTAGGCGACAGGGGATTTCATGGCTACACCTTC
cdr3_aa: CASSHLGDRGFHGYTF
v_call: TRBV14
d_call: TRBD1
clone_size: .
j_call: TRBJ1-2
cdr3_length: 16